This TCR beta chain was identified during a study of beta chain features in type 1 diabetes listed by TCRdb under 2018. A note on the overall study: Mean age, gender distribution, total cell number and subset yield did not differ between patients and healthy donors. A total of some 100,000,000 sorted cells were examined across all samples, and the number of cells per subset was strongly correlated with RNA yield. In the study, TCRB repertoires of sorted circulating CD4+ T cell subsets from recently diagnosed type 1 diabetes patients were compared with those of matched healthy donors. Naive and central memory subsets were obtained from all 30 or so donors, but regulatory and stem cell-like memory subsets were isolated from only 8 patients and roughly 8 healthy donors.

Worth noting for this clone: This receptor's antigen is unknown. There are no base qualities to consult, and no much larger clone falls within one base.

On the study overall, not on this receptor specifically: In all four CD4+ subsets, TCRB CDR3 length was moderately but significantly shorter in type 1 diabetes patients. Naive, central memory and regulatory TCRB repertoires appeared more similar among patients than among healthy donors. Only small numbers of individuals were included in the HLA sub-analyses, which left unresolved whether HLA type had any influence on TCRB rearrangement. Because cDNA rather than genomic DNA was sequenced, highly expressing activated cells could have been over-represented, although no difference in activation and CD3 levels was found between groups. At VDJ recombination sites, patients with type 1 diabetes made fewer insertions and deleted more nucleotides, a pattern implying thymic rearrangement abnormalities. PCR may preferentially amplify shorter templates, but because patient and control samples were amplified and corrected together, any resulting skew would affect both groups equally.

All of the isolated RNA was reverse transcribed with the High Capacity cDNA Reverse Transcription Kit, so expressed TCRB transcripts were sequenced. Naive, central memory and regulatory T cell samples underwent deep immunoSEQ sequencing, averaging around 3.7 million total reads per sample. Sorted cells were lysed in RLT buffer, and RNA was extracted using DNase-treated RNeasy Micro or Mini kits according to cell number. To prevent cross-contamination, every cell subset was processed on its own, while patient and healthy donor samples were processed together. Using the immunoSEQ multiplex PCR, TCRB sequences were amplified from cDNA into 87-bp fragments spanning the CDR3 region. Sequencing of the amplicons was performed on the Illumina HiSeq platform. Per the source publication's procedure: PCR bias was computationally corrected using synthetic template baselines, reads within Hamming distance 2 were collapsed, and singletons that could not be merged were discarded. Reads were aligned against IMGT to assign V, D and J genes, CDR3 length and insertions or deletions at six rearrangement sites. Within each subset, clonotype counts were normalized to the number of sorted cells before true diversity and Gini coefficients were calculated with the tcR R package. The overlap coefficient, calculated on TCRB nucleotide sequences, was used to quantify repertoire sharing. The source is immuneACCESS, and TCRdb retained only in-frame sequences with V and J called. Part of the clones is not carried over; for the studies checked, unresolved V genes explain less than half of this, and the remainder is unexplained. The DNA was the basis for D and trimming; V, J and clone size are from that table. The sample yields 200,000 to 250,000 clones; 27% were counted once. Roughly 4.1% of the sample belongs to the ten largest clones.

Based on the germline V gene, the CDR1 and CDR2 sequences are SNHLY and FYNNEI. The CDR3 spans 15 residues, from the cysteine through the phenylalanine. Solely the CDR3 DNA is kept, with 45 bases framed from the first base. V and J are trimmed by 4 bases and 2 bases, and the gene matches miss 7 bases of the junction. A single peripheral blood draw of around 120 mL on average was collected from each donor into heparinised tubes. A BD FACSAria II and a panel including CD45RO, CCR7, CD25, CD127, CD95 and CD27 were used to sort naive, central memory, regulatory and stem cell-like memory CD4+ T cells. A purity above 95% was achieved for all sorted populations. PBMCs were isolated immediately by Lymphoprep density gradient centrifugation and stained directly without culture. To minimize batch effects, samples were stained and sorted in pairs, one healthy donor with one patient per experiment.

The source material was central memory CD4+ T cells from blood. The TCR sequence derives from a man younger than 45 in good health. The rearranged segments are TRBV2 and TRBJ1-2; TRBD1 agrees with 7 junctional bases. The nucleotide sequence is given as TGTGCCAGCAGTGCTGACAGGGTCCCCAACTATGGCTACACCTTC. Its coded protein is CASSADRVPNYGYTF.